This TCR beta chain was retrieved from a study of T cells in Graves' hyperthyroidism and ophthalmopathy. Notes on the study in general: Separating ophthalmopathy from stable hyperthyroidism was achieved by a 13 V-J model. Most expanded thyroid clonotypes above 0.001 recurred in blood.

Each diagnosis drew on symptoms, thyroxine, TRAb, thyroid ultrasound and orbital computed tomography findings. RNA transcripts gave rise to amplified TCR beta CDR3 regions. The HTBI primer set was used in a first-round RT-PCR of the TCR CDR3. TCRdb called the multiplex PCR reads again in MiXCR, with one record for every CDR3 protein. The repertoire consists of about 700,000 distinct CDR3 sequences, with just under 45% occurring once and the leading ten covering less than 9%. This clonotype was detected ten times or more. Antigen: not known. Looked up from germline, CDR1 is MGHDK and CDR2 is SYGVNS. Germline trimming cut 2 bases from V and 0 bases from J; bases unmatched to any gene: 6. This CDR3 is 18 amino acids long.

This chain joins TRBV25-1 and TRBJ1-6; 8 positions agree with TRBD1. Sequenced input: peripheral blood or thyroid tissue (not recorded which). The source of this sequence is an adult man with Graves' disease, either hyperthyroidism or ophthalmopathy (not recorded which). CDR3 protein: CASSEDRGLSSYNSPLHF. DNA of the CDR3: TGTGCCAGCAGTGAAGACAGGGGCCTAAGCTCCTATAATTCACCCCTCCACTTT.